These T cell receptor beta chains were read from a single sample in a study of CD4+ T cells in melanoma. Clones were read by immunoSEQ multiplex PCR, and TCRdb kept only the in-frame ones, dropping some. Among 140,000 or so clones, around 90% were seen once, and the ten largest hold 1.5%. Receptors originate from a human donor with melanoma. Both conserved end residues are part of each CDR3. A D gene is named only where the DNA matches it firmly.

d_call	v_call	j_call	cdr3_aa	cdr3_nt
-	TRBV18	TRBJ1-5	CASSPGLSNQPQHF	TGTGCCAGCTCACCAGGGTTGAGCAATCAGCCCCAGCATTTT
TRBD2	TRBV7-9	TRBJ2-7	CASSRSAGAYEQYF	TGTGCCAGCAGCCGATCGGCGGGGGCCTACGAGCAGTACTTC
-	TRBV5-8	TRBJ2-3	CASSSPYRITNTDTQYF	TGTGCCAGCAGCTCCCCCTACCGGATTACAAACACAGATACGCAGTATTTT
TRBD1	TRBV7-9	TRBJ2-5	CASSPWTGQRQETQYF	TGTGCCAGCAGCCCGTGGACAGGGCAACGCCAAGAGACCCAGTACTTC
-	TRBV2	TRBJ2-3	CASKSRLGGTDTQYF	TGTGCCAGCAAGAGCCGGCTTGGGGGAACAGATACGCAGTATTTT
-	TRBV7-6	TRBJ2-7	CASSLVGRSLGGEQYF	TGTGCCAGCAGCTTAGTTGGCCGTTCCTTAGGGGGCGAGCAGTACTTC
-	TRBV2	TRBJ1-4	CASSDGGGNEKLFF	TGTGCCAGCAGTGATGGCGGCGGGAATGAAAAACTGTTTTTT
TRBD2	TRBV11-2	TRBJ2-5	CASSLLSGTGETQYF	TGTGCCAGCAGCCTCCTAAGCGGGACGGGGGAGACCCAGTACTTC
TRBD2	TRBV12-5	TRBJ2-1	CASGSGLGDYNEQFF	TGTGCTAGTGGTTCCGGACTAGGCGACTACAATGAGCAGTTCTTC
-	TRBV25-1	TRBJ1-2	CASSGYGFYGYTF	TGTGCCAGCAGTGGGTACGGCTTCTATGGCTACACCTTC
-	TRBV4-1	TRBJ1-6	CASSRGEGGYESPLHF	TGCGCCAGCAGCCGGGGGGAAGGGGGATATGAGTCACCCCTCCACTTT
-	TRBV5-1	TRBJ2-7	CASRSGSTYEQYF	TGCGCCAGCAGATCAGGGTCGACCTACGAGCAGTACTTC
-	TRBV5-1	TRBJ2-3	CASSSDRNGLDTQYF	TGCGCCAGCAGCTCCGACAGGAACGGGTTGGATACGCAGTATTTT